This T cell receptor beta chain was captured in a study of T-cell memory formation after mild COVID-19. Study information: TCR clustering was largely donor specific. Study-wide findings and caveats: In pre-infection memory, a portion of responding clones appeared, which suggested that cross-reactive memory joined. Clones contracting day 15 to 85 were balanced CD4/CD8; later expanders leaned CD4+.

This clonotype was observed at least ten times. No antigen is known for it. TCRdb called the 5' RACE reads again in MiXCR, with one record for every CDR3 protein. The table records 200,000 to 300,000 distinct CDR3 sequences, over 15% of them present only once. The germline V gene encodes CDR1 SGHRS and CDR2 YFSETQ. The CDR3 runs 13 residues. V lost 4 bases to trimming and J lost 6 bases, with 10 bases between them. The chain is built from TRBV5-1 and TRBJ2-2; D is ambiguous. The sequenced sample consisted of PBMCs or a T cell subset sorted from them (not recorded which). This receptor was identified in an adult woman who had mild COVID-19 (a few samples of this study predate the infection). Cell type and time point are not known. The CDR3 reads CASSAFNAGELFF. The CDR3 DNA reads TGCGCCAGCAGCGCCTTTAACGCCGGGGAGCTGTTTTTT.